Listed below are T cell receptor beta chains from one sample, sequenced in a study of metastatic and nonmetastatic thyroid tumors. TCRdb redid the clone calls on the PCR reads using MiXCR. This sample has roughly 20,000 clones, with about a sixth found just once. The sample taken for sequencing was blood. Receptors originate from a male donor with papillary thyroid cancer or a benign thyroid nodule (not recorded which). Some clones in this sample may be carry-over from other donors' samples. Both conserved end residues are part of each CDR3. D genes are given only for firm matches. The size entry is marked missing in some rows and otherwise reads once, few, many or a size class.

j_gene,v_gene,abundance,d_gene,CDR3aa,CDR3nt
TRBJ2-7,TRBV7-8,many,TRBD1,CASSPRGTGYEQYF,TGTGCCAGCAGCCCCCGCGGGACAGGTTACGAGCAGTACTTC
TRBJ2-1,TRBV20-1,many,.,CSARTGEEQFF,TGCAGTGCTAGGACCGGCGAAGAGCAGTTCTTC
TRBJ2-7,TRBV5-1,.,.,CASSSAGGSSYEQYF,TGCGCCAGCAGCTCGGCTGGGGGTTCCTCCTACGAGCAGTACTTC
TRBJ1-3,TRBV4-1,many,.,CASSQEGRFSGNTIYF,TGCGCCAGCAGCCAAGAAGGCAGATTCTCTGGAAACACCATATATTTT
TRBJ1-1,TRBV11-2,.,.,CASRVGRPPTEAFF,TGTGCCAGCAGAGTCGGAAGACCACCCACTGAAGCTTTCTTT
TRBJ1-1,TRBV6-4,many,.,CASSEVRNTEAFF,TGTGCCAGCAGTGAGGTCCGGAACACTGAAGCTTTCTTT
TRBJ1-1,TRBV28,many,.,CASSSPQRAMNTEAFF,TGTGCCAGCAGTTCCCCTCAGAGAGCGATGAACACTGAAGCTTTCTTT
TRBJ2-1,TRBV19,many,TRBD2,CASSKRTSGRREQFF,TGTGCCAGTAGTAAGAGGACTAGCGGGAGAAGGGAGCAGTTCTTC
TRBJ1-2,TRBV11-2,.,.,CASSLGGGYTF,TGTGCCAGCAGCTTAGGGGGCGGCTACACCTTC
TRBJ2-1,TRBV6-1,few,TRBD1,CASSEKTGGWITYNEQFF,TGTGCCAGCAGTGAAAAGACAGGGGGCTGGATCACCTACAATGAGCAGTTCTTC
TRBJ2-2,TRBV19,.,.,CASSRFGAEHTGELFF,TGTGCCAGTAGTCGGTTCGGGGCGGAACACACCGGGGAGCTGTTTTTT
TRBJ2-3,TRBV6-2/TRBV6-3,.,TRBD2,CASSYRSGTSGRAEIDTQYF,TGTGCCAGCAGTTACCGCTCCGGGACTAGCGGGAGGGCTGAAATAGATACGCAGTATTTT
TRBJ2-1,TRBV3-1,many,.,CASSQGGEQFF,TGTGCCAGCAGCCAAGGGGGCGAGCAGTTCTTC
TRBJ2-5,TRBV5-5,many,.,CASSLSTQETQYF,TGTGCCAGCAGCTTGAGCACGCAAGAGACCCAGTACTTC
TRBJ1-2,TRBV6-5,few,TRBD1,CARRSSGTGEGYTF,TGTGCCAGAAGATCCTCCGGGACAGGGGAAGGCTACACCTTC
TRBJ1-6,TRBV5-1,many,TRBD1,CASSRYRDRGLTIPNSPLHF,TGCGCCAGCAGCCGGTACCGGGACAGGGGCCTTACCATCCCAAATTCACCCCTCCACTTT
TRBJ1-5,TRBV20-1,many,.,CSASRGISQPQHF,TGCAGTGCTTCGCGGGGGATTAGTCAGCCCCAGCATTTT
TRBJ1-1,TRBV5-6,many,.,CASSLPTGRRATEAFF,TGTGCCAGCAGCCTCCCCACGGGGAGACGGGCCACTGAAGCTTTCTTT
TRBJ2-1,TRBV12-3/TRBV12-4,many,.,CATRWGAGEQFF,TGTGCCACCCGTTGGGGGGCTGGTGAGCAGTTCTTC
TRBJ2-3,TRBV6-4,many,TRBD1,CASSDSQGADTQYF,TGTGCCAGCAGTGACTCACAGGGGGCGGATACGCAGTATTTT
TRBJ2-1,TRBV20-1,many,TRBD2,CSARDRRLAGGLAEQFF,TGCAGTGCTAGAGATCGACGACTAGCGGGGGGGCTGGCTGAGCAGTTCTTC